This T cell receptor beta chain was observed in a study of blood T cell repertoires in COVID-19. About the study: The cDNA or gDNA used as material had been derived from T cells, B-cell-depleted T cells, or PBMCs.

The study recruited people aged roughly 18 to 95 years across about 25 US areas. Cohorts were based on clinical histories the participants reported. All exposed participants met a person with COVID-19 within 2 weeks before entering the study. Clones were sequenced by immunoSEQ multiplex PCR, and TCRdb holds only the in-frame ones, with some missing. The table lists about 200,000 clones, about 88% of them singletons, with about 4% in the top ten. Specimen: PBMCs or T cells enriched from blood (not recorded which). The clonotype was recovered from a woman aged 25-40 years who had been exposed to COVID-19.

For the CDR3, the DNA is TGTGCCGTCGAACGCCGGGACAGCTCTGGAAACACCATATATTTT. It encodes CAVERRDSSGNTIYF. This sequence joins TRBV10-3 and TRBJ1-3, with 7 bases matching TRBD1. After removal of 11 bases from V and 0 bases from J, the junction contained 10 bases not matched to a gene. The CDR3 has 15 amino acids. The germline V gene encodes CDR1 ENHRY and CDR2 SYGVKD.